These T cell receptor beta chains were read from a single sample in a study of cytomegalovirus exposure and HLA in healthy donors. TCRdb keeps only in-frame clones here, not all; method: immunoSEQ multiplex PCR. The sample consists of fewer than 200,000 clones, 82% of them appearing once. Sample: PBMCs. The source is a man aged 45-65 years in good health and CMV-seropositive. Each CDR3 is given with its conserved first and last residue. A D gene is named only where the DNA matches it firmly. Part of the rows lack a size; the others show once, few, many or a class for expanded clones.

CDR3nt	CDR3aa	j_gene	v_gene	d_gene	abundance
TGTGCCAGCAGCCCTCAACCGGGACTAGCGGGAGATGAGCAGTACTTC	CASSPQPGLAGDEQYF	TRBJ2-5	TRBV7-9	TRBD2	NA
TGTGCCAGCAGCTTATCTGTCGGGGGAGGCAATGAGCAGTTCTTC	CASSLSVGGGNEQFF	TRBJ2-1	TRBV7-3	NA	NA
TGTGCCAGCAGCGTAGCCGTGGGGGGAGAGACCCAGTACTTC	CASSVAVGGETQYF	TRBJ2-5	TRBV9	NA	NA
TGCGCCAGCAGCTTGGCGGGGGTACGGGAGACCCAGTACTTC	CASSLAGVRETQYF	TRBJ2-5	TRBV5-1	NA	NA
TGTGCCAGCAGCTTAATGAGCTCCTATAATTCACCCCTCCACTTT	CASSLMSSYNSPLHF	TRBJ1-6	TRBV7-2	NA	NA
TGTGCCAGTAGTACCAACAGGGCCGACTACGAGCAGTACTTC	CASSTNRADYEQYF	TRBJ2-7	TRBV19	NA	NA
TGTGCCAGCAGCCCTTGGGACAACGCTCACTATGGCTACACCTTC	CASSPWDNAHYGYTF	TRBJ1-2	TRBV7-9	NA	NA
TGTGCCAGCAGCCCCCCGGGACTAGCGGGAGGCACCGGGGTTGAGCAGTTCTTC	CASSPPGLAGGTGVEQFF	TRBJ2-1	TRBV7-2	TRBD2	NA
TGTGCCAGCAGCCCGGTTAGAGTCTCTGGAAACACCATATATTTT	CASSPVRVSGNTIYF	TRBJ1-3	TRBV28	NA	NA
TGTGCCAGCAGCAGGGGGAACAGTAATTCACCCCTCCACTTT	CASSRGNSNSPLHF	TRBJ1-6	TRBV7-3	NA	NA
TGTGCCAGCAGCGACTCCAGGACAGGATACAATCAGCCCCAGCATTTT	CASSDSRTGYNQPQHF	TRBJ1-5	TRBV7-6	TRBD1	NA
TGTGCCTGGATTCCTCCGGGACAGCTATATGGCTACACCTTC	CAWIPPGQLYGYTF	TRBJ1-2	TRBV30	TRBD1	NA
TGCAGCGTTGGGGGGCAGAGCTCCTACGAGCAGTACTTC	CSVGGQSSYEQYF	TRBJ2-7	TRBV29-1	NA	NA
TGTGCCAGCAGCTTGGGTCAACAGGGACCCGAGCAGTACTTC	CASSLGQQGPEQYF	TRBJ2-7	TRBV5-4	NA	once
TGCAGTGCTCAAAACTTGGGGGGGGTAATTTTT	CSAQNLGGVIF	TRBJ1-4	TRBV20-1	NA	NA
TGTGCCAGCAGCTTACCTAGCGGGAGAGGGGCATACGAGCAGTACTTC	CASSLPSGRGAYEQYF	TRBJ2-7	TRBV11-1	TRBD2	NA
TGTGCCAGCAGCCCCTTCTCAGTTAACACTGAAGCTTTCTTT	CASSPFSVNTEAFF	TRBJ1-1	TRBV7-9	NA	NA
TGCGCCAGCAGACGCGACAGGGCAGGAAACACCATATATTTT	CASRRDRAGNTIYF	TRBJ1-3	TRBV5-1	TRBD1	NA
TGTGCCAGCAGCCCCCCCGTCGGGATTCAGTACTTC	CASSPPVGIQYF	TRBJ2-4	TRBV7-6	NA	NA
TGTGCCAGCAGTTTAGACCTCCTGTCGAGGGGCTACACCTTC	CASSLDLLSRGYTF	TRBJ1-2	TRBV28	NA	NA
TGTGCCAGCAGCCCGGGACTAGCGACCGGGGAGCTGTTTTTT	CASSPGLATGELFF	TRBJ2-2	TRBV7-3	TRBD2	NA
TGTGCCAGCAGGGGGGGGGACGGAACCTCCTACGAGCAGTACTTC	CASRGGDGTSYEQYF	TRBJ2-7	TRBV2	TRBD2	NA
TGTGCCAGCAGTTACTCGATGCGGGACAGGGACGAGCAGTACTTC	CASSYSMRDRDEQYF	TRBJ2-7	TRBV6-5	TRBD1	NA
TGTGCCAGCAGCCAAGATTGGAAGCGGGGTCAAGAGACCCAGTACTTC	CASSQDWKRGQETQYF	TRBJ2-5	TRBV4-2	TRBD2	NA
TGTGCTAGTGGTTTAGGAGGGTATCAGCCCCAGCATTTT	CASGLGGYQPQHF	TRBJ1-5	TRBV12-5	NA	NA
TGTGCCAGCTCCCCAGCAGGGGTTTCTGGGGCCAACGTCCTGACTTTC	CASSPAGVSGANVLTF	TRBJ2-6	TRBV18	NA	once
TGTGCCAGCAGCTCCCCGGGACAGGGGCTCCAAGAGACCCAGTACTTC	CASSSPGQGLQETQYF	TRBJ2-5	TRBV7-6	TRBD1	once
TGTGCCAGCAGTGCCATGGGACTAGCGGGAGCTGAGCAGTTCTTC	CASSAMGLAGAEQFF	TRBJ2-1	TRBV6-5	TRBD2	NA
TGTGCCAGCAGCCCCGGAGGCCCCTACACCGGGGAGCTGTTTTTT	CASSPGGPYTGELFF	TRBJ2-2	TRBV28	NA	NA
TGTGCCTCCACTGGCTCTGGAAACACCATATATTTT	CASTGSGNTIYF	TRBJ1-3	TRBV30	NA	few
TGTGCCAGCTCCCACGGACAGGGAGGCACTGAAGCTTTCTTT	CASSHGQGGTEAFF	TRBJ1-1	TRBV18	TRBD1	NA
TGTGCCAGCAGTTTATGGGAGAGCGGGAGGGAGGCAGATACGCAGTATTTT	CASSLWESGREADTQYF	TRBJ2-3	TRBV28	TRBD2	NA